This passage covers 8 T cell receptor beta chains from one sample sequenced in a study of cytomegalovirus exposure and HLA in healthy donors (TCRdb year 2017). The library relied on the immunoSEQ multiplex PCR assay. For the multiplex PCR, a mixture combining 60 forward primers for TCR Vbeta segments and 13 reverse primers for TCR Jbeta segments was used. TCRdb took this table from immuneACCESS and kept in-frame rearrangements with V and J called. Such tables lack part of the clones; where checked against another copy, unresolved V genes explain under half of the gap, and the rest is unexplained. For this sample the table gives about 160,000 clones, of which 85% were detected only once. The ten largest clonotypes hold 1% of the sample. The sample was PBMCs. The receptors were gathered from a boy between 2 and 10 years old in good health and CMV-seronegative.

The CDR3 bases are TGCGCCAGCAGAGGTAGCTCGAGCTCTGGAAACACCATATATTTT. This translates into CASRGSSSSGNTIYF. This sequence joins TRBV5-1 and TRBJ1-3; D gene unclear. This CDR3 spans 15 amino acids. The ends were cut back, 5 bases at V and 0 bases at J, with 12 bases in the middle. Germline lookup yields CDR1 SGHRS and CDR2 YFSETQ.

CDR3 protein: CSVGGTSGTGGQYF. The CDR3 nucleotides read TGCAGCGTTGGGGGGACTAGCGGGACCGGGGGGCAGTACTTC. This sequence joins TRBV29-1 and TRBJ2-7; 13 bases agree with TRBD2. Germline V lookup: CDR1 SQVTM, CDR2 ANQGSEA. This CDR3 has 14 amino acids. Unmatched junction bases numbered 9, after V lost 4 bases and J lost 9 bases.

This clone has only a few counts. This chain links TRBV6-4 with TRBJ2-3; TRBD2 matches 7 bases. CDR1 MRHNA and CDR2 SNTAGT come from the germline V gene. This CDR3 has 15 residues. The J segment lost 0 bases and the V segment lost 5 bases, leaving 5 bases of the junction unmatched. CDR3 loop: CASSPRGTSTDTQYF. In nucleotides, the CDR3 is TGTGCCAGCAGTCCGCGGGGGACCAGCACAGATACGCAGTATTTT.

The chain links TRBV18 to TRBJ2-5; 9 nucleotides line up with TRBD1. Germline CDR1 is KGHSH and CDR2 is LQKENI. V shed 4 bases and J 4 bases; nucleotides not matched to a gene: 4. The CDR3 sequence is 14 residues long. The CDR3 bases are TGTGCCAGCTCACAGGACAGGGGAGGAGAGACCCAGTACTTC. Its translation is CASSQDRGGETQYF. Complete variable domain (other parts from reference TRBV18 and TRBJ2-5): NAGVMQNPRHLVRRRGQEARLRCSPMKGHSHVYWYRQLPEEGLKFMVYLQKENIIDESGMPKERFSAEFPKEGPSILRIQQVVRGDSAAYFCASSQDRGGETQYFGPGTRLLVL.

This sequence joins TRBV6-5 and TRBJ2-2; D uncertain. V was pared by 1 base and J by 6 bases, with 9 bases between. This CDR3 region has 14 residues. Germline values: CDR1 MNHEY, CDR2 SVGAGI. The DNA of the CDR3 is TGTGCCAGCAGTTACTTCGGAGCCCCCGGGGAGCTGTTTTTT. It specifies CASSYFGAPGELFF.

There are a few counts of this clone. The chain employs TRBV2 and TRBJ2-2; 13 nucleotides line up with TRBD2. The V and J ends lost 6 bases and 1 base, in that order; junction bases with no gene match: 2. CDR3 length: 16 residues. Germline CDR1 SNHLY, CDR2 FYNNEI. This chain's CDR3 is CASRGTSGMNTGELFF. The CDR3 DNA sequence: TGTGCCAGCAGGGGGACTAGCGGGATGAACACCGGGGAGCTGTTTTTT.

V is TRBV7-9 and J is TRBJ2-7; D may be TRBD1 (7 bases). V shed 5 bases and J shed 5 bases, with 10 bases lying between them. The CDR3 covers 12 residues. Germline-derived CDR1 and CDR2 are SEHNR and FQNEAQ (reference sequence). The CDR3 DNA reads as TGTGCCAGCAGCGGCGGGACAGACGAGCAGTACTTC. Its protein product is CASSGGTDEQYF.

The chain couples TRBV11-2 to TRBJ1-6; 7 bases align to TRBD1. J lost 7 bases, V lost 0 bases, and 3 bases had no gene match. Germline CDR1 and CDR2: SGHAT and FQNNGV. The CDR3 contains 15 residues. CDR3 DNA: TGTGCCAGCAGCTTAGAGGCAGGGGGAAATTCACCCCTCCACTTT. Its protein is CASSLEAGGNSPLHF.